In this sample, the clone carrying this TCR beta chain is medium-sized. No treatment had been given to any patient before thyroid surgery. These data come from a study of metastatic and nonmetastatic thyroid tumors. The CDR3 is 12 amino acids. CDR1 SGHVS and CDR2 FNYEAQ come from the germline V gene. Trimming stripped 6 bases from V and 9 bases from J, with 12 bases between. Using MiXCR, TCRdb reanalyzed the PCR reads. In the table there are about 25,000 clones, about 13% of which are singletons. The sequence was obtained from a female donor with papillary thyroid cancer or a benign thyroid nodule (not recorded which). Some clones in this sample may be carry-over from other donors' samples. The specimen was blood. The rearrangement links TRBV7-6 to TRBJ2-1; D not resolved. The CDR3 sequence is CASRPENGEQFF. The CDR3 DNA follows: TGTGCCAGCAGACCAGAGAACGGTGAGCAGTTCTTC.